This T cell receptor (beta chain) appears in the sequencing data of a study of cytomegalovirus exposure and HLA in healthy donors. Data came from immunoSEQ multiplex PCR; TCRdb stores just in-frame clones and leaves some out. Of approximately 73,000 clones in the sample, approximately 95% were seen once. Looked up from germline, CDR1 is SGDLS and CDR2 is YYNGEE. This CDR3 is built from 10 residues. With 5 bases removed from V and 6 bases from J, the gap between germline ends came to 6 bases. This TCR came from a man aged 18-30 years in good health and CMV-seronegative. Input material: PBMCs. The gene calls are TRBV9 and TRBJ2-7, with a tentative D call TRBD2 (5 bases). CDR3 amino acids: CASRAGEQYF. CDR3 sequence (DNA): TGTGCCAGCAGGGCGGGCGAGCAGTACTTC.